This T cell receptor beta chain was identified during a study of cytomegalovirus exposure and HLA in healthy donors. The V gene's germline CDR1 is SQVTM and CDR2 ANQGSEA. This CDR3 contains 12 residues. V was shortened by 2 bases and J by 2 bases, with 4 bases between the two germline ends. Use of 60 Vbeta and 13 Jbeta primers characterized the PCR. Only in-frame clones appear in the TCRdb table, and some are missing; sequencing was by immunoSEQ multiplex PCR. This table holds 150,000 to 200,000 clones, 81% found once. Nominally healthy donors provided the samples, though records likely missed some immune exposures.

The sequencing input was PBMCs. The receptor comes from a man in his forties in good health and CMV-seropositive. This chain joins TRBV29-1 and TRBJ2-1; D unresolved. This CDR3 reads CSVETAYNEQFF. DNA for the CDR3: TGCAGCGTTGAAACGGCCTACAATGAGCAGTTCTTC.